The subject of this entry is one TCR beta chain. Libraries were prepared by immunoSEQ multiplex PCR; TCRdb keeps only in-frame clonotypes and omits some of them. Among about 330,000 clones listed, more than 75% were seen once. The CDR3 runs 15 residues. Germline V CDR1 and CDR2: SGHRS, YFSETQ. Trimming left V 0 bases short and J 1 base short, with 9 bases between. This sample stems from a study of shared clonotypes between healthy human individuals. Input material: memory CD8+ T cells sorted from blood. The subset: CD45RO+ cells pooled with CCR7-negative TemRA cells. J is TRBJ2-3 and V is TRBV5-1; D is unclear. This receptor was obtained from a man younger than 35 in good health. The CDR3 nucleotides are TGCGCCAGCAGCTTGGTTTTTTCAGGCACAGATACGCAGTATTTT. Residues: CASSLVFSGTDTQYF.